Following are 12 T cell receptor beta chains from one sample sequenced in a study of Graves' ophthalmopathy and Graves' hyperthyroidism. Amplification of TCR beta CDR3 regions used RNA transcripts. Second-round multiplex PCR came after a first-round RT-PCR that employed HTBI primers. TCRdb reprocessed the multiplex PCR reads with MiXCR, giving one entry per CDR3 protein. The sample shows around 1.1 million distinct CDR3 sequences, roughly two fifths of them seen only once. The sequenced material came from peripheral blood or thyroid tissue (not recorded which). The receptors were sampled from an adult man with Graves' hyperthyroidism.

Remarks on this clonotype: A much larger clone is a single base away; this may be a read error. This chain uses TRBV7-2 with TRBJ2-5; D not resolved. Germline CDR1 SGHTA, CDR2 FQGNSA. CDR3 size: 13 residues. V shed 4 bases and J shed 7 bases, with 13 bases lying between them. CDR3 residues: CASSSPSRTTQYF. DNA of the CDR3: TGTGCCAGCAGCTCCCCGAGTCGTACGACCCAGTACTTC. Full variable domain (rest looked up from reference TRBV7-2 and TRBJ2-5): GAGVSQSPSNKVTEKGKDVELRCDPISGHTALYWYRQSLGQGLEFLIYFQGNSAPDKSGLPSDRFSAERTGGSVSTLTIQRTQQEDSAVYLCASSSPSRTTQYFGPGTRLLVL.

This clonotype was picked up a small number of times. The CDR3 here is CASFGGDQPQHF. CDR3 nucleotides: TGTGCCAGCTTCGGGGGGGATCAGCCCCAGCATTTT. The genes are TRBV24-1 and TRBJ1-5; a weak D match, TRBD1 (5 bases). The CDR3 has 12 residues. V lost 11 bases, J lost 5 bases, and 12 bases lay in between. Germline V gene sequence: CDR1 KGHDR, CDR2 SFDVKD.

This clonotype was seen at least ten times. The J gene is TRBJ2-5, the V gene TRBV7-9; 8 bases are shared with TRBD2. This CDR3 has 14 amino acids. Germline trimming cut 2 bases from V and 5 bases from J; bases unmatched to any gene: 4. Germline CDR1 is SEHNR and CDR2 is FQNEAQ (reference sequence). CDR3 bases: TGTGCCAGCAGCTTATTCGCGGGGGGCGAGACCCAGTACTTC. Protein product: CASSLFAGGETQYF.

This rearrangement joins TRBV25-1 to TRBJ1-1; D call uncertain. Germline CDR1 reads MGHDK; CDR2 reads SYGVNS. This CDR3 has 13 amino acids. V dropped 7 bases and J dropped 8 bases, with 17 bases sitting between them. DNA for the CDR3: TGTGCCAGCATCCCGGGGAGTTATAAGGAAGCTTTCTTT. This translates into CASIPGSYKEAFF.

This clonotype was found many times. The rearrangement joins TRBV15 to TRBJ1-1; D ambiguous. The germline V gene encodes CDR1 LNHNV and CDR2 YYDKDF (reference sequence). The CDR3 length is 14 residues. Deletions cut 2 bases from V and 3 bases from J, with 10 bases between. The CDR3 reads CATSRPERDTEAFF. CDR3 coding DNA: TGTGCCACCAGCAGACCCGAAAGGGACACTGAAGCTTTCTTT.

Concerning this clonotype: This may be a read error, as it is one base from a much larger clone. The genes are TRBV6-5 and TRBJ1-2, with TRBD1 as a possible D gene (5 bases). Trimming stripped 0 bases from V and 8 bases from J, with 13 bases between. From germline, CDR1 is MNHEY and CDR2 SVGAGI. The CDR3 is made up of 14 amino acids. The chain's CDR3 is CASSYSSTGWGYTF. The CDR3 nucleotides are TGTGCCAGCAGTTACTCGAGTACAGGCTGGGGCTACACCTTC.

This clonotype appeared a single time. The chain joins TRBV29-1 to TRBJ1-1; TRBD1 aligns across 8 bases. The ends lost 6 bases at V and 3 bases at J; junction bases unmatched: 3. The CDR3 is made up of 12 amino acids. Germline V gene lookup returns CDR1 SQVTM and CDR2 ANQGSEA. In nucleotides, the CDR3 is TGCAGCGTCCGACAGGGGTACACTGAAGCTTTCTTT. This gives the protein CSVRQGYTEAFF.

The chain carries TRBV7-9 and TRBJ2-7; unclear D gene. V lost 3 bases, J lost 3 bases, and 9 bases lay in between. The CDR3 spans 13 residues. Per germline, CDR1 SEHNR and CDR2 FQNEAQ (reference sequence). CDR3 nucleotides: TGTGCCAGCAGCTTGCCCCCTCACTACGAGCAGTACTTC. Translating gives CASSLPPHYEQYF.

The CDR3 DNA reads TGTGCCAGCAGCGGGGATTTCGGGTACCAAGAGACCCAGTACTTC. Its translation is CASSGDFGYQETQYF. The chain recombines TRBV11-2 with TRBJ2-5; no clear D gene. The ends were cut back, 5 bases at V and 0 bases at J, with 13 bases in the middle. CDR1 is SGHAT, CDR2 FQNNGV, per germline. The CDR3 length is 15 residues.

This clonotype was counted at least ten times. The rearrangement joins TRBV12-3 or TRBV12-4 to TRBJ2-5; tentatively, D is TRBD2 (6 bases). The germline V and J ends were trimmed by 1 base and 5 bases, with 14 bases remaining between them. This CDR3 is built from 15 residues. The CDR3 DNA is TGTGCCAGCAGTTTAGTCAGAGGGAGGAGTGAGACCCAGTACTTC. Its translation: CASSLVRGRSETQYF.

The genes are TRBV29-1 and TRBJ2-1; 9 bases are a match to TRBD1. Germline trimming cut 8 bases from V and 10 bases from J; bases unmatched to any gene: 6. The CDR3 contains 11 residues. The germline CDR1 and CDR2 sequences are SQVTM and ANQGSEA. Here the CDR3 reads CSIRDRDEQFF. In DNA, the CDR3 is TGCAGCATCCGGGACAGGGACGAGCAGTTCTTC.

In nucleotides, the CDR3 is TGCGCCAGCCGCCCCTGGGACACCCTAGAAGAAAAACTGTTTTTT. Its translation: CASRPWDTLEEKLFF. The V gene is TRBV4-1, the J gene TRBJ1-4, with D maybe TRBD1 (6 bases). This CDR3 region has 15 residues. V lost 8 bases to trimming and J lost 8 bases, with 21 bases between them. From germline, CDR1 is MGHRA and CDR2 YSYEKL.